The 9 T cell receptor beta chains listed next were all sequenced from one sample in a study of T-cell memory formation after mild COVID-19. In TCRdb, the 5' RACE reads were re-called with MiXCR into one record per CDR3 protein. This table has 290,000 or so distinct CDR3 sequences, around 19% appearing once. Sample: PBMCs or a T cell subset sorted from them (not recorded which). Receptors were obtained from a man between 18 and 29 years old who had mild COVID-19 (a few samples of this study predate the infection). Cell type and time point are not known.

This sequence joins TRBV23-1 and TRBJ2-2; 8 bases map to TRBD1. TRBV23-1 belongs to the ORF category, with a function that is uncertain. This CDR3 is built from 15 residues. With V trimmed by 7 bases and J by 5 bases, 9 bases remained unmatched. CDR3 coding DNA: TGCGCCAGCACTTGTGGACAGGGTGGAACCGGGGAGCTGTTTTTT. This sequence encodes CASTCGQGGTGELFF.

This clonotype was seen only a few times. The chain carries TRBV5-4 and TRBJ1-6; D is undetermined. V lost 1 base and J 4 bases, leaving 12 bases between the germline ends. CDR3 length equals 16 residues. The V gene's germline CDR1 is SGHNT and CDR2 YYREEE (reference sequence). The CDR3 nucleotides read TGTGCCAGCAGCTTGATACGGTCTGGGTATAATTCACCCCTCCACTTT. Protein sequence: CASSLIRSGYNSPLHF.

The chain carries TRBV6-5 and TRBJ2-2; TRBD1 matches 7 bases. Germline-derived CDR1 and CDR2 are MNHEY and SVGAGI. The V segment lost 5 bases and the J segment 6 bases; nucleotides outside the gene matches: 12. The CDR3 runs 16 residues. The CDR3 sequence: CASSPGQAPLSGELFF. In nucleotides, the CDR3 is TGTGCCAGCAGTCCCGGACAGGCTCCGCTATCCGGGGAGCTGTTTTTT.

This clonotype was found a few times. The genes are TRBV7-2 and TRBJ1-5; the match to TRBD1 covers 8 bases. Germline V CDR1 and CDR2: SGHTA, FQGNSA. The V gene end was trimmed by 5 bases and the J gene end by 7 bases; junction bases not matched to a gene: 7. CDR3 length equals 14 residues. The CDR3 here is CASSQDRGHQPQHF. As DNA, the CDR3 is TGTGCCAGCAGCCAAGACAGGGGCCACCAGCCCCAGCATTTT.

The V call is TRBV18, the J call TRBJ2-7, with a weak D call TRBD1 (6 bases). V gave up 2 bases and J gave up 5 bases, with 13 bases separating them. CDR3 length: 14 residues. CDR1 is KGHSH and CDR2 is LQKENI in the germline V gene. The CDR3 spells CASSPMAGVDEQYV. The CDR3, as DNA: TGTGCCAGCTCACCAATGGCAGGGGTGGACGAGCAGTACGTC.

J is TRBJ1-1 and V is TRBV7-2; D uncertain. CDR1 SGHTA and CDR2 FQGNSA come from the germline V gene. This CDR3 spans 12 amino acids. V was shortened by 2 bases and J by 7 bases, with 8 bases between the two germline ends. DNA of the CDR3: TGTGCCAGCAGCTTAATGGGCCTTGAAGCTTTCTTT. Protein product: CASSLMGLEAFF.

The J gene is TRBJ1-2, the V gene TRBV12-3 or TRBV12-4, with TRBD1 as a possible D gene (5 bases). The CDR3 extends over 13 amino acids. Deletions cut 4 bases from V and 7 bases from J, with 13 bases between. The CDR3 DNA reads TGTGCCAGCAGTTCCCTACCGAGGGGTGGCTACACCTTC. Translating gives CASSSLPRGGYTF.

The genes are TRBV20-1 and TRBJ2-1; D not resolved. V gave up 3 bases and J gave up 1 base, with 10 bases separating them. Germline-derived CDR1 and CDR2 are DFQATT and SNEGSKA (reference sequence). The CDR3 length is 14 residues. The CDR3: CSASSGSSYNEQFF. In DNA, the CDR3 is TGCAGTGCTAGTAGTGGATCTTCCTACAATGAGCAGTTCTTC.

This clonotype was observed a handful of times. The rearrangement joins TRBV4-2 to TRBJ1-1, with D possibly matching TRBD1 (6 bases). CDR3 length equals 15 residues. Germline CDR1 and CDR2: LGHNA and YNFKEQ. Trimming left V 2 bases short and J 3 bases short, with 13 bases between. CDR3 nucleotides: TGTGCCAGCAGCCAACGCAGGGGCATGGACACTGAAGCTTTCTTT. Protein product: CASSQRRGMDTEAFF.